A single sample is the source of the 22 T cell receptor beta chains below, sequenced in a study of blood T cell repertoires in COVID-19. Clones were read by immunoSEQ multiplex PCR, and TCRdb kept only the in-frame ones, dropping some. Of more than 45,000 clones listed, 85% to 90% are singletons. The sequencing input was peripheral blood. Receptors originate from a woman older than 75 with COVID-19, enrolled during active disease.

This chain joins TRBV19 and TRBJ2-2; D gene unclear. There are 14 residues in the CDR3. CDR1 is LNHDA, CDR2 SQIVND, per germline (reference sequence). V was cut by 3 bases and J by 3 bases, with 8 bases left in between. CDR3 DNA sequence: TGTGCCAGTAGTATTTACAGCTACACCGGGGAGCTGTTTTTT. This codes for CASSIYSYTGELFF. The variable domain in full, with the rest retrieved from reference TRBV19 and TRBJ2-2, is DGGITQSPKYLFRKEGQNVTLSCEQNLNHDAMYWYRQDPGQGLRLIYYSQIVNDFQKGDIAEGYSVSREKKESFPLTVTSAQKNPTAFYLCASSIYSYTGELFFGEGSRLTVL.

This chain joins TRBV2 and TRBJ2-1; 12 bases are shared with TRBD2. Per the germline V gene, CDR1 is SNHLY and CDR2 is FYNNEI. The CDR3 length is 17 residues. V was pared by 4 bases and J by 4 bases, with 8 bases of the junction left unmatched. CDR3 in DNA: TGTGCCAGCAGTGTTACTAGCGGGGGGTCAATTTACAATGAGCAGTTCTTC. It codes for CASSVTSGGSIYNEQFF.

This clone came up once. The chain recombines TRBV11-2 with TRBJ2-7; D might be TRBD1 (6 bases). This CDR3 comprises 13 residues. V shed 5 bases and J shed 3 bases, with 11 bases lying between them. Germline V lookup: CDR1 SGHAT, CDR2 FQNNGV. CDR3 DNA: TGTGCCAGCAGCCCTCCGGACAGCTACGAGCAGTACTTC. As protein: CASSPPDSYEQYF.

J is TRBJ2-3 and V is TRBV6-1, with 7 bases lining up with TRBD1. Germline CDR1 MNHNS, CDR2 SASEGT. This CDR3 is 16 amino acids long. Losses at the gene ends were 3 bases for V and 2 bases for J; bases not matched to a gene: 8. The CDR3 protein is CASSEGRGLNTDTQYF. The CDR3 bases are TGTGCCAGCAGTGAGGGTAGGGGGCTTAACACAGATACGCAGTATTTT.

The chain joins TRBV10-3 to TRBJ1-6, with a tentative D call TRBD1 (5 bases). The V gene lost 0 bases and the J gene lost 9 bases, with 18 bases spanning the gap. Germline values: CDR1 ENHRY, CDR2 SYGVKD. The CDR3 runs 17 residues. Written as DNA, the CDR3 is TGTGCCATCAGTGAGTCTGGGAGGGGATATCGGGGTTCACCCCTCCACTTT. It specifies CAISESGRGYRGSPLHF.

This chain joins TRBV6-5 and TRBJ2-3; 8 bases fit TRBD1. CDR1 and CDR2 (germline): MNHEY, SVGAGI. J was trimmed by 1 base and V by 6 bases; bases with no gene match: 3. The CDR3 contains 14 residues. DNA of the CDR3: TGTGCCAGCAGCCCGGACAGGGGCACAGATACGCAGTATTTT. This encodes CASSPDRGTDTQYF.

This chain uses TRBV18 with TRBJ2-1, with a weak D call TRBD2 (6 bases). Germline CDR1 reads KGHSH; CDR2 reads LQKENI. The CDR3 sequence is 15 residues long. The germline V and J ends were trimmed by 2 bases and 4 bases, with 12 bases remaining between them. CDR3 nucleotides: TGTGCCAGCTCACCAGAGGCGGGGCGATACAATGAGCAGTTCTTC. Its translation is CASSPEAGRYNEQFF. Together with reference TRBV18 and TRBJ2-1, the CDR3 gives the full variable domain: NAGVMQNPRHLVRRRGQEARLRCSPMKGHSHVYWYRQLPEEGLKFMVYLQKENIIDESGMPKERFSAEFPKEGPSILRIQQVVRGDSAAYFCASSPEAGRYNEQFFGPGTRLTVL.

The chain links TRBV28 to TRBJ2-1; no clear D gene. The germline V and J ends were trimmed by 3 bases and 9 bases, with 12 bases remaining between them. There are 13 residues in the CDR3. Germline V gene data show CDR1 as MDHEN and CDR2 as SYDVKM. The CDR3 spells CASSFGHTREQFF. CDR3 nucleotide sequence: TGTGCCAGCAGTTTTGGCCACACCCGTGAGCAGTTCTTC.

This sequence joins TRBV19 and TRBJ1-1; perhaps TRBD1 as D (5 bases). The V end was cut by 4 bases, the J end by 1 base, with 7 bases between. Germline V gene sequence: CDR1 LNHDA, CDR2 SQIVND (reference sequence). The CDR3 is 13 amino acids. This CDR3 is CASSSTGNTEAFF. The CDR3 nucleotides are TGTGCCAGTAGTAGTACAGGGAACACTGAAGCTTTCTTT.

This chain links TRBV28 with TRBJ2-7; 9 bases match TRBD2. The CDR3 totals 13 residues. Germline CDR1 MDHEN, CDR2 SYDVKM. V lost 8 bases and J lost 2; bases outside the gene matches: 4. The chain's CDR3 is CASGGLAPYEQYF. For the CDR3, the DNA is TGTGCCAGCGGGGGACTAGCCCCCTACGAGCAGTACTTC.

The chain employs TRBV7-9 and TRBJ2-7, with 7 bases lining up with TRBD1. The trim removed 5 bases at V and 4 bases at J, leaving 14 bases unmatched. Germline V CDR1 and CDR2: SEHNR, FQNEAQ (reference sequence). This CDR3 has 16 amino acids. CDR3 sequence (DNA): TGTGCCAGCAGCCTCGACGGGGCAGGGGGTCGGTACGAGCAGTACTTC. It encodes CASSLDGAGGRYEQYF.

The V and J genes are TRBV30 and TRBJ2-2; TRBD1 matches 7 bases. Germline CDR1 GTSNPN, CDR2 SVGIG (reference sequence). Losses at the gene ends were 0 bases for V and 3 bases for J; bases not matched to a gene: 7. This CDR3 contains 16 residues. In DNA form, the CDR3 reads TGTGCCTGGAGTGTTGACAGGGTGTGGGACACCGGGGAGCTGTTTTTT. It yields the protein CAWSVDRVWDTGELFF.

This clone came up once. V is TRBV7-8 and J is TRBJ1-4, with 8 bases matching TRBD1. The CDR3 consists of 15 residues. J lost 7 bases, V lost 6 bases, and 10 bases had no gene match. Germline-derived CDR1 and CDR2 are SGHVS and FQNEAQ. This CDR3 is CASRGGTGQGEKLFF. CDR3 bases: TGTGCCAGCAGAGGAGGGACCGGACAGGGTGAAAAACTGTTTTTT.

The chain combines TRBV6-5 with TRBJ1-5; tentative D call: TRBD1 (6 bases). Trimming cost V 5 bases and J 7 bases, with 15 bases left between them. The CDR3 extends over 14 amino acids. The germline V gene encodes CDR1 MNHEY and CDR2 SVGAGI. The CDR3 DNA follows: TGTGCCAGCAGTCGGTCAGGGGAGGGCCAGCCCCAGCATTTT. Translation: CASSRSGEGQPQHF.

The rearrangement joins TRBV28 to TRBJ1-2, with 8 bases lining up with TRBD1. Germline trimming cut 3 bases from V and 0 bases from J; bases unmatched to any gene: 6. This CDR3 is 16 amino acids long. Germline lookup yields CDR1 MDHEN and CDR2 SYDVKM. The CDR3 DNA reads TGTGCCAGCAGTTTCCTTGGACAGGGAACTAACTATGGCTACACCTTC. This encodes CASSFLGQGTNYGYTF.

The gene calls are TRBV4-2 and TRBJ1-4; 8 nucleotides align to TRBD1. The length of the CDR3 is 15 residues. In germline, CDR1 is LGHNA, CDR2 YNFKEQ. After removal of 1 base from V and 10 bases from J, the junction contained 8 bases not matched to a gene. CDR3 in amino acids: CASSQVGDRGRKLFF. Written as DNA, the CDR3 is TGTGCCAGCAGCCAAGTCGGTGACAGGGGACGAAAACTGTTTTTT.

The rearrangement joins TRBV11-2 to TRBJ1-3; weak D call: TRBD1 (6 bases). From germline, CDR1 is SGHAT and CDR2 FQNNGV. The germline V and J ends were trimmed by 5 bases and 0 bases, with 17 bases remaining between them. The CDR3 runs 17 residues. The CDR3: CASSHQQGTRSGNTIYF. As DNA, the CDR3 is TGTGCCAGCAGCCACCAGCAGGGGACCCGCTCTGGAAACACCATATATTTT.

The chain employs TRBV12-3 or TRBV12-4 and TRBJ2-7, with D perhaps TRBD2 (5 bases). V lost 3 bases, J lost 3 bases, and 6 bases lay in between. The CDR3 spans 12 residues. The CDR3 reads CASSFEGYEQYF. The CDR3 DNA follows: TGTGCCAGCAGTTTCGAGGGCTACGAGCAGTACTTC.

This clone was detected once. The chain is built from TRBV5-1 and TRBJ2-1; the match to TRBD2 covers 8 bases. The V gene end was trimmed by 1 base and the J gene end by 6 bases; junction bases not matched to a gene: 6. The CDR3 is 15 residues long. Germline V lookup: CDR1 SGHRS, CDR2 YFSETQ. Written as DNA, the CDR3 is TGCGCCAGCAGCTTGACGGGGGGGCTCTTCAATGAGCAGTTCTTC. It is translated as CASSLTGGLFNEQFF.

J is TRBJ1-2 and V is TRBV28; possible D gene TRBD1, 5 bases. Germline values: CDR1 MDHEN, CDR2 SYDVKM. V was shortened by 8 bases and J by 3 bases, with 19 bases between the two germline ends. CDR3 length: 15 amino acids. The chain's CDR3 is CASHFRGSVDYGYTF. The CDR3 DNA reads TGTGCCAGCCATTTTCGGGGGTCCGTGGACTATGGCTACACCTTC.

This chain joins TRBV5-1 and TRBJ1-5; D may be TRBD1 (6 bases). V was cut by 2 bases and J by 7 bases, with 16 bases left in between. From germline, CDR1 is SGHRS and CDR2 YFSETQ. This CDR3 has 15 amino acids. The CDR3 coding sequence is TGCGCCAGCAGCTTCGTGGCAGGGGAGAACCAGCCCCAGCATTTT. It encodes CASSFVAGENQPQHF.

This clone came up once. This chain uses TRBV6-5 with TRBJ2-1; 7 bases line up with TRBD2. Germline V CDR1 and CDR2: MNHEY, SVGAGI. The CDR3 runs to 15 residues. Trimming cost V 4 bases and J 4 bases; bases outside gene matches: 7. CDR3 amino acids: CASSWGGEPYNEQFF. The CDR3 nucleotides are TGTGCCAGCAGTTGGGGGGGGGAGCCGTACAATGAGCAGTTCTTC.